The clone carrying this T cell receptor (beta chain) was found many times. No antigen is known for it. This record comes from a study of breast tumors, draining lymph nodes, adjacent tissues. The study's findings and limits: Tumor TCR diversity was below lymph nodes but above nontumor tissue.

Germline CDR1 is SGHVS and CDR2 is FQNEAQ. CDR3 length: 14 residues. V shed 2 bases and J shed 1 base, with 9 bases lying between them. TCRdb re-called the multiplex PCR reads through MiXCR, storing one row per CDR3 protein. The data hold tens of thousands of distinct CDR3 sequences, with 35% to 40% observed a single time. Sequenced: breast tumor tissue. The rearrangement links TRBV7-8 to TRBJ2-7; D possibly corresponds to TRBD2 (6 bases). The TCR sequence derives from a female donor with breast cancer. Some clones in this sample may be carry-over from other donors' samples. CDR3 amino acids: CASSLLSGSYEQYF. DNA of the CDR3: TGTGCCAGCAGCTTACTTAGCGGATCCTACGAGCAGTACTTC.